Reported below is one T cell receptor (beta chain). The antigen is undetermined. Germline V gives CDR1 SGHTA, CDR2 FQGNSA. This CDR3 spans 18 amino acids. V was cut by 5 bases and J by 2 bases, with 25 bases left in between. Some clones are missing from TCRdb's copy, which holds only in-frame ones; the method was immunoSEQ multiplex PCR. The sample has around 93,000 clones, more than 75% seen once; the top ten hold around 1.5%. Patients were ineligible given autoimmune disease history or systemic immunosuppression. These data come from a study of OX40 agonist ivuxolimab in advanced cancers. As for the study in general: At 82.7% male, the cohort had a mean age of approximately 60 years, ranging from about 20 to 79. Study-level results: By week 6 at 0.1 to 3.0 mg/kg, blood CD4+ and CD8+ T cells had expanded clonally.

This sequence joins TRBV7-2 and TRBJ2-7; D gene ambiguous. This sequence was found in an adult with an advanced solid tumor such as melanoma, head and neck, liver or kidney cancer. Sequenced here: CD4+ or CD8+ T cells sorted from blood, sampled in a trial of the OX40 agonist ivuxolimab. CDR3 loop: CASSADGMVGIIPYEQYF. The CDR3 DNA reads as TGTGCCAGCAGCGCAGATGGGATGGTGGGGATAATCCCCTACGAGCAGTACTTC.